The clone carrying this TCR beta chain was counted once. The germline CDR1 and CDR2 sequences are SGHRS and YFSETQ. The CDR3 consists of 14 residues. V was cut by 4 bases and J by 1 base, with 12 bases left in between. The data are from a study of OX40 agonist ivuxolimab in advanced cancers. The data were produced by immunoSEQ multiplex PCR, yet TCRdb's version contains in-frame clones alone and is incomplete. Of tens of thousands of clones listed, approximately 86% are singletons. This receptor was identified in an adult with an advanced solid tumor such as melanoma, head and neck, liver or kidney cancer. This sample comprised CD4+ or CD8+ T cells sorted from blood, obtained in a trial of the OX40 agonist ivuxolimab. This chain connects TRBV5-1 to TRBJ2-7; D might be TRBD2 (7 bases). The CDR3 DNA reads as TGCGCCAGCAGCCCGGGGGGCGGTTCCTACGAGCAGTACTTC. It yields the protein CASSPGGGSYEQYF.